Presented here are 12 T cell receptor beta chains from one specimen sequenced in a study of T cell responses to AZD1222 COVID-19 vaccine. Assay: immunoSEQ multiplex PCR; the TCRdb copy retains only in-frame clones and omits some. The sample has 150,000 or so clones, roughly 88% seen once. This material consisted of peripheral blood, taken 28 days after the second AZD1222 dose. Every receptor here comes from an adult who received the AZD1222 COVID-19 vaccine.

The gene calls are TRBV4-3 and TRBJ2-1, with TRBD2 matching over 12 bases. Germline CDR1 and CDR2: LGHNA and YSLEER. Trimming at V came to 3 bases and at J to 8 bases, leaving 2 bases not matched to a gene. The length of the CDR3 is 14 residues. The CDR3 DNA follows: TGCGCCAGCAGCCACCTAGCGGGAGGGCATGAGCAGTTCTTC. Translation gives CASSHLAGGHEQFF.

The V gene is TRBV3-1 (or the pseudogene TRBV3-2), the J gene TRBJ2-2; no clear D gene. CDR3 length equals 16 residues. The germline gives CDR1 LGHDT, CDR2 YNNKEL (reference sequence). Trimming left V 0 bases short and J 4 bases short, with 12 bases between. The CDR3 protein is CASSQDNIRRTGELFF. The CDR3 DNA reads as TGTGCCAGCAGCCAAGATAATATCAGACGCACCGGGGAGCTGTTTTTT.

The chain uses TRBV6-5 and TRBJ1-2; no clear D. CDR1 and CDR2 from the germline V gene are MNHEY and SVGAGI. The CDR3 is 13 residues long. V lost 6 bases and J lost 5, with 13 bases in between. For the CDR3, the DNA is TGTGCCAGCAGAGACCCGGTTCGGTATGGCTACACCTTC. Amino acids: CASRDPVRYGYTF.

As DNA, the CDR3 is TGTGCCACCAGTGGAAGCAGGGGGCCAGATACGCAGTATTTT. Translated: CATSGSRGPDTQYF. This chain connects TRBV24-1 to TRBJ2-3; 8 bases agree with TRBD1. V trimming: 5 bases; J trimming: 4 bases; junction bases outside the gene matches: 4. The CDR3 loop spans 14 amino acids. CDR1 is KGHDR, CDR2 SFDVKD, per germline.

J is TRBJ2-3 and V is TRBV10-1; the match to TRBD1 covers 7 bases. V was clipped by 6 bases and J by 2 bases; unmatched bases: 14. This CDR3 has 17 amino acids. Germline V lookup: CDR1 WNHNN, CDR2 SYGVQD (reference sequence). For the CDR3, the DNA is TGCGCCAGCAGCGACCCGGGGCAACAGGGGTTCACAGATACGCAGTATTTT. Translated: CASSDPGQQGFTDTQYF.

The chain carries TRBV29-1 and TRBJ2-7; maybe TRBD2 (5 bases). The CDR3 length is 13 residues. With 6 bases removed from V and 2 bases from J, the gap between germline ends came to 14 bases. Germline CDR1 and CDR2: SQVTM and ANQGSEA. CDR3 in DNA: TGCAGCGTCGGACTTAGCGAACCCTACGAGCAGTACTTC. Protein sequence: CSVGLSEPYEQYF.

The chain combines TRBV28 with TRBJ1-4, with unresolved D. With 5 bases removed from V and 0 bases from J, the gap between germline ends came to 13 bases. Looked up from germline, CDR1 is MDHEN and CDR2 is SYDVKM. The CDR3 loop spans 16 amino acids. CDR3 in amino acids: CASSTIDITTNEKLFF. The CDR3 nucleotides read TGTGCCAGCAGTACAATCGACATCACAACTAATGAAAAACTGTTTTTT.

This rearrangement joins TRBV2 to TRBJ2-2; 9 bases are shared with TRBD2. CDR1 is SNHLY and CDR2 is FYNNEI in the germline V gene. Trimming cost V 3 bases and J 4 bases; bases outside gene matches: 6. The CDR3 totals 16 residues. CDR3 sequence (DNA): TGTGCCAGCAGTGACGCCGGGACTAGCAGCACCGGGGAGCTGTTTTTT. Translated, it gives CASSDAGTSSTGELFF.

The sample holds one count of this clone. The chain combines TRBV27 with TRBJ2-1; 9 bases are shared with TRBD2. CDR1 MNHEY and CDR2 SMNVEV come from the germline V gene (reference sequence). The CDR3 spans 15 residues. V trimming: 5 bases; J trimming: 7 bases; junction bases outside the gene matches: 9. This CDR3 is CASSALAGARNEQFF. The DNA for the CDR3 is TGTGCCAGCAGTGCATTAGCGGGAGCAAGGAATGAGCAGTTCTTC.

The CDR3 protein is CATSTLGYNSPLHF. CDR3 in DNA: TGCGCCACTTCAACACTGGGCTATAATTCACCCCTCCACTTT. The chain employs TRBV5-1 and TRBJ1-6; D ambiguous. Trimming left V 9 bases short and J 3 bases short, with 13 bases between. The CDR3 extends over 14 amino acids. CDR1 SGHRS and CDR2 YFSETQ come from the germline V gene.

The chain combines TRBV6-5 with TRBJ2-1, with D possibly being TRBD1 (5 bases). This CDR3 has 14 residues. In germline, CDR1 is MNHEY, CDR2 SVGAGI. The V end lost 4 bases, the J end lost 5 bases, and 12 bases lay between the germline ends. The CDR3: CASSWEAGNNEQFF. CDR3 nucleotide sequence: TGTGCCAGCAGTTGGGAAGCAGGGAACAATGAGCAGTTCTTC.

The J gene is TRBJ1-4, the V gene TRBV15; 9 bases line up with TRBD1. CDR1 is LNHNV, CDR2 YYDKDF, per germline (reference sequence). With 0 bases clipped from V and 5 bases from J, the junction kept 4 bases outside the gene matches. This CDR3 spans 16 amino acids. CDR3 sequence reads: CATSRDPGQGNEKLFF. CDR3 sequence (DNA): TGTGCCACCAGCAGAGATCCCGGACAGGGGAATGAAAAACTGTTTTTT.